These 10 T cell receptor beta chains were all obtained from the same sample, sequenced in a study of glioma-infiltrating T cells after dendritic cell vaccination. The time point: after dendritic cell vaccination, including at tumor progression/relapse. Clones were read by immunoSEQ multiplex PCR, and TCRdb kept only the in-frame ones, dropping some. The data show some 90,000 clones, roughly four fifths seen once. Sequenced material: blood, taken after dendritic cell vaccination. These receptor sequences come from a human donor with glioblastoma.

The chain carries TRBV14 and TRBJ2-7, with TRBD1 matching over 7 bases. The CDR3 covers 16 residues. Trimming removed 4 bases from V and 4 bases from J; junction bases left unmatched: 13. Germline V lookup: CDR1 SGHDN, CDR2 FVKESK. This CDR3 reads CASSRPGQPYRYEQYF. CDR3 DNA: TGTGCCAGCAGCCGACCGGGACAGCCATATCGTTACGAGCAGTACTTC.

This sequence joins TRBV5-6 and TRBJ1-2; 7 bases are a match to TRBD1. The junction had 9 bases not matched to a gene; V was cut back by 4 bases and J by 6 bases. The length of the CDR3 is 14 residues. Germline assignment: CDR1 SGHDT and CDR2 YYEEEE. CDR3 bases: TGTGCCAGCAGCCCGGGACAGAACTCTGATGGCTACACCTTC. Residues: CASSPGQNSDGYTF.

This chain uses TRBV4-2 with TRBJ2-1; D unclear. Germline CDR1 is LGHNA and CDR2 is YNFKEQ. Trimming stripped 2 bases from V and 5 bases from J, with 7 bases between. The CDR3 loop spans 13 amino acids. CDR3 residues: CASSQISDNEQFF. CDR3 nucleotides: TGTGCCAGCAGCCAAATATCGGACAATGAGCAGTTCTTC.

This clone was recorded once. This chain joins TRBV4-1 and TRBJ1-4; a possible D gene is TRBD1 (5 bases). Deletions cut 3 bases from V and 7 bases from J, with 15 bases between. Germline V gene data show CDR1 as MGHRA and CDR2 as YSYEKL. The CDR3 runs 15 residues. The CDR3 sequence is CASSQEGSGSEKLFF. CDR3 DNA: TGCGCCAGCAGCCAGGAGGGGTCGGGGAGTGAAAAACTGTTTTTT.

This chain joins TRBV6-4 and TRBJ1-2; TRBD1 matches 7 bases. This CDR3 contains 15 residues. Germline assignment: CDR1 MRHNA and CDR2 SNTAGT. V lost 6 bases, J lost 3 bases, and 10 bases stayed unmatched. In DNA form, the CDR3 reads TGTGCCAGCAGAATGAGGGGGCGCGTCGACTATGGCTACACCTTC. Translated: CASRMRGRVDYGYTF.

J is TRBJ2-2 and V is TRBV5-1, with D perhaps matching TRBD2 (5 bases). CDR3 length: 16 residues. From germline, CDR1 is SGHRS and CDR2 YFSETQ. The V and J ends lost 4 bases and 6 bases respectively, with 19 bases between them. CDR3 loop: CASSRTWQEVAGELFF. The CDR3 region has the DNA TGCGCCAGCAGCCGGACCTGGCAGGAGGTCGCCGGGGAGCTGTTTTTT.

V and J are TRBV6-1 and TRBJ2-2, with a possible D match to TRBD2 (5 bases). This CDR3 has 13 residues. Trimming removed 7 bases at V and 0 bases at J, with 6 bases between. The germline V gene has CDR1 MNHNS and CDR2 SASEGT. CDR3 sequence: CASTGTNTGELFF. CDR3 DNA: TGTGCCAGCACCGGGACGAACACCGGGGAGCTGTTTTTT.

Regarding this clone: The sample has other DNA sequences that encode this CDR3 too. The chain joins TRBV27 to TRBJ2-1; 7 bases line up with TRBD1. Germline-derived CDR1 and CDR2 are MNHEY and SMNVEV (reference sequence). The V gene end was trimmed by 6 bases and the J gene end by 4 bases; junction bases not matched to a gene: 6. This CDR3 has 14 amino acids. In DNA, the CDR3 is TGTGCCAGCAGCCCCCGACAGGGATACAATGAGCAGTTCTTC. This gives the protein CASSPRQGYNEQFF.

This chain connects TRBV28 to TRBJ2-7; D ambiguous. Trimming took 4 bases from V and 4 from J, leaving 5 bases between them. Germline loops: CDR1 MDHEN, CDR2 SYDVKM. CDR3 length: 11 amino acids. The DNA for the CDR3 is TGTGCCAGCAGTTCCAGGTACGAGCAGTACTTC. This codes for CASSSRYEQYF.

The CDR3, as DNA: TGTGCCAGCAGTGGACAGGGGCGGAACACTGAAGCTTTCTTT. Protein product: CASSGQGRNTEAFF. The rearrangement links TRBV2 to TRBJ1-1; 8 bases map to TRBD1. Losses at the gene ends were 4 bases for V and 1 base for J; bases not matched to a gene: 2. The CDR3 covers 14 residues. Germline CDR1 reads SNHLY; CDR2 reads FYNNEI.